Included here is one TCR beta chain sequence, with context. This entry comes from a study of OX40 agonist ivuxolimab in advanced cancers. Germline lookup yields CDR1 MNHEY and CDR2 SVGAGI. Trimming removed 7 bases from V and 3 bases from J, with 16 bases in between. The length of the CDR3 is 14 residues. TCRdb's table, derived via immunoSEQ multiplex PCR, lists solely in-frame clones and lacks some. The sample records 100,000 to 130,000 clones, approximately 90% being singletons. This sequence was found in an adult with an advanced solid tumor such as melanoma, head and neck, liver or kidney cancer. The rearrangement links TRBV6-5 to TRBJ2-7, with D possibly TRBD2 on 7 matching bases. The material was CD4+ or CD8+ T cells sorted from blood, obtained in a trial of the OX40 agonist ivuxolimab. In nucleotides, the CDR3 is TGTGCCAGCATGCGGGGGCCCCGCTTCTACGAGCAGTACTTC. Translated: CASMRGPRFYEQYF.